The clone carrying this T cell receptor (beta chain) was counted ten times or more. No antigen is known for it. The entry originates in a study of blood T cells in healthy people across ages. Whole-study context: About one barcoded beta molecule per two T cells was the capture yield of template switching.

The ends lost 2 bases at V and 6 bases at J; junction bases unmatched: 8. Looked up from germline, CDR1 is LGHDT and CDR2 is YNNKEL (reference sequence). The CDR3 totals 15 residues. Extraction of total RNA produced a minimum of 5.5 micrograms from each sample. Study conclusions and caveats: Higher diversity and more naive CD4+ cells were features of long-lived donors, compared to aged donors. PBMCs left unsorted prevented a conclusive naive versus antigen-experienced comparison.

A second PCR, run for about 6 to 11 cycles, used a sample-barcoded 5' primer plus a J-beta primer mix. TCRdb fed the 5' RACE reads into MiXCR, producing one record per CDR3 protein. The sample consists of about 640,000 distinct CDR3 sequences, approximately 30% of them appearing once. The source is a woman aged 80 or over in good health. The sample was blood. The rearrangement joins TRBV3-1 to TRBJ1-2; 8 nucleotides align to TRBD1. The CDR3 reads CASSQNKDRVHGYTF. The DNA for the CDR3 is TGTGCCAGCAGCCAAAACAAGGACAGGGTTCATGGCTACACCTTC.